The TCR beta chain under discussion was sequenced for a study of T cell responses to AZD1222 COVID-19 vaccine. Pooled samples include second doses given at about 4 or 12 weeks. The CDR3 runs 16 residues. Germline lookup yields CDR1 SGDLS and CDR2 YYNGEE. The ends were cut back, 0 bases at V and 1 base at J, with 13 bases in the middle. Produced via immunoSEQ multiplex PCR; TCRdb's table is partial and in-frame only. The data contain roughly 160,000 clones, around 85% of them seen just once; the ten biggest clones take up 1.1%. The source material was peripheral blood, sampled 28 days after the second AZD1222 dose. The V call is TRBV9, the J call TRBJ1-1; no firm D call. This clonotype was obtained from an adult who received the AZD1222 COVID-19 vaccine. CDR3 coding DNA: TGTGCCAGCAGCGTAGGAGCCAGGACCCCGAACACTGAAGCTTTCTTT. Its protein is CASSVGARTPNTEAFF.